Included here is one T cell receptor beta chain sequence, with context. Its cognate antigen is unknown. The CDR3 is 17 amino acids. The germline V gene has CDR1 SEHNR and CDR2 FQNEAQ (reference sequence). With V trimmed by 6 bases and J by 2 bases, 9 bases remained unmatched. The data were taken from a study of cytomegalovirus exposure and HLA in healthy donors. Study observations and caveats: Later on, an analysis found that several of the most significant clusters appeared to be linked to common viral pathogens, which included parvovirus B19. A missense variant in DCLRE1C was later tied to TCR beta V- and J-gene trimming.

The PCR employed 60 Vbeta primers together with 13 Jbeta primers. Produced via immunoSEQ multiplex PCR; TCRdb's table is partial and in-frame only. The repertoire holds 130,000 or so clones, with roughly four fifths as singletons. Specimen: PBMCs. The receptor comes from a young man in good health and CMV-seropositive. The chain uses TRBV7-9 and TRBJ2-1; 11 positions match TRBD2. The CDR3 bases are TGTGCCAGCAGTTACAGGGTAGCGGGAGGGCCCTACAATGAGCAGTTCTTC. It codes for CASSYRVAGGPYNEQFF.